Listed below are T cell receptor beta chains from one sample, sequenced in a study of blood T cell repertoires in COVID-19. Profiling relied on immunoSEQ multiplex PCR, and the TCRdb table lists in-frame clones only, not all of them. The sample lists 400,000 or so clones, roughly 90% seen once, with about 1.6% in the top ten. Input material: peripheral blood. The receptors were gathered from a woman in her thirties or forties with COVID-19, enrolled during active disease. CDR3s include the opening cysteine and the closing phenylalanine or tryptophan. A D gene is named only where the DNA matches it firmly. Clone size is shown for a subset of rows, as once, few, many or a class of expanded clone.

>TRBJ1-1|TRBD1|TRBV27|-
TGTGCCAGCAGGCGACAGGGGGACACTGAAGCTTTCTTT
CASRRQGDTEAFF
>TRBJ2-7|-|TRBV13|-
TGTGCCAGCAGCCCCCGGACTGGGTACGAGCAGTACTTC
CASSPRTGYEQYF
>TRBJ1-1|TRBD1|TRBV7-3|-
TGTGCCAGCAGCTTAGACAGGGCAACTGAAGCTTTCTTT
CASSLDRATEAFF
>TRBJ1-5|TRBD1|TRBV7-9|-
TGTGCCAGCAGTTCAGCTACCAGGGGGACTCAGCCCCAGCATTTT
CASSSATRGTQPQHF
>TRBJ1-2|TRBD1|TRBV5-1|-
TGCGCCAGCAGCCTAACAGGGGGCTTTGGCTACACCTTC
CASSLTGGFGYTF
>TRBJ1-1|-|TRBV30|-
TGTGCCTGGAGCCGGGGGGGCACTGAAGCTTTCTTT
CAWSRGGTEAFF
>TRBJ1-2|-|TRBV18|-
TGTGCCAGCTCTAAGGAAACAGCTTCCTATGGCTACACCTTC
CASSKETASYGYTF
>TRBJ2-4|TRBD1|TRBV6-6|-
TGTGCCAGCAGTACCGGGACAGGCGGTGACATTCAGTACTTC
CASSTGTGGDIQYF
>TRBJ1-5|TRBD1|TRBV3-1/TRBV3-2|-
TGTGCCAGCAGCCAAGGCAAGGGCAGGGGGTACCAGCCCCAGCATTTT
CASSQGKGRGYQPQHF
>TRBJ2-7|TRBD2|TRBV27|once
TGTGCCAGCACGGGACTAGCGGGAGAAGAGCAGTACTTC
CASTGLAGEEQYF
>TRBJ2-2|TRBD2|TRBV5-6|-
TGTGCCAGCAGCTTGGCCGGGAGGGCTTACACCGGGGAGCTGTTTTTT
CASSLAGRAYTGELFF
>TRBJ1-1|TRBD1|TRBV7-9|-
TGTGCCAGCAGCCCCAAGACAGGGATCAACACTGAAGCTTTCTTT
CASSPKTGINTEAFF
>TRBJ1-3|-|TRBV15|-
TGTGCCACCAGCAGAGAGGACAGAATCTCTGGAAACACCATATATTTT
CATSREDRISGNTIYF
>TRBJ1-2|-|TRBV19|-
TGTGCCAGTAGTATTAGGGTTGGGACTAGCTACACCTTC
CASSIRVGTSYTF
>TRBJ1-3|-|TRBV9|few
TGTGCCAGCAGCCCCGGGGGGAGATCTGGAAACACCATATATTTT
CASSPGGRSGNTIYF
>TRBJ1-3|-|TRBV4-2|-
TGTGCCAGCAGCCAAGATTCCTCGAGGGGGAGAGCTGGAAACACCATATATTTT
CASSQDSSRGRAGNTIYF
>TRBJ1-1|-|TRBV19|-
TGTGCCAGTAGTATCCTGAGTCAAGCTTTCTTT
CASSILSQAFF
>TRBJ1-2|-|TRBV28|-
TGTGCCAGCAACCGACGGGGTGGGAGTGGCTACACCTTC
CASNRRGGSGYTF
>TRBJ1-1|-|TRBV19|-
TGTGCCAGTAATCGAGGGCAGGGGCTCCTAAACACTGAAGCTTTCTTT
CASNRGQGLLNTEAFF
>TRBJ2-3|TRBD2|TRBV6-2/TRBV6-3|-
TGTGCCAGCAGCCCTCTAGCGGGAGGGAAATCTAGCACAGATACGCAGTATTTT
CASSPLAGGKSSTDTQYF
>TRBJ2-5|TRBD1|TRBV7-2|-
TGTGCCAGCAGTCCAGGACAGGGGGGAGAGACCCAGTACTTC
CASSPGQGGETQYF
>TRBJ2-1|TRBD2|TRBV7-3|-
TGTGCCAGCAGCTTATCAAGGGGGACTAGCGATGAGCAGTTCTTC
CASSLSRGTSDEQFF
>TRBJ1-2|-|TRBV2|-
TGTGCCAGCAGTTCCGGGACTTCTAGTGGCTACACCTTC
CASSSGTSSGYTF
>TRBJ1-1|-|TRBV2|-
TGTGCCAGCCCAGTGCGGGGAAGCGCCACTGAAGCTTTCTTT
CASPVRGSATEAFF
>TRBJ2-7|TRBD1|TRBV10-3|-
TGTGCCGTCGGGACAGGGTCTGACGAGCAGTACTTC
CAVGTGSDEQYF
>TRBJ1-5|-|TRBV19|-
TGTGCCAGTAGTATCGCGAAGAGACTTTATAGCAATCAGCCCCAGCATTTT
CASSIAKRLYSNQPQHF
>TRBJ2-7|TRBD1|TRBV27|-
TGTGCCAGCAGTTTTCTCGGGACAGGGAAGTCGGGGCAGTACTTC
CASSFLGTGKSGQYF
>TRBJ1-1|TRBD1|TRBV20-1|-
TGCAGTGCTAGTACCTCACAGGGGGTGGGAGCTTTCTTT
CSASTSQGVGAFF
>TRBJ1-5|-|TRBV6-6|once
TGTGCCAGCACTAACGCCTCAACCCAGCCCCAGCATTTT
CASTNASTQPQHF
>TRBJ2-3|TRBD2|TRBV15|-
TGTGCCACCAGCCCGCGGACTAGCGGTCTGGGAGATACGCAGTATTTT
CATSPRTSGLGDTQYF
>TRBJ2-7|-|TRBV18|-
TGTGCCAGCTCACTAACGACAGGCCCCTACGAGCAGTACTTC
CASSLTTGPYEQYF
>TRBJ2-2|-|TRBV3-1/TRBV3-2|-
TGTGCCAGCAGTGCTCCAATGAGGAACACCGGGGAGCTGTTTTTT
CASSAPMRNTGELFF
>TRBJ1-4|-|TRBV6-6|-
TGTGCCAGCAGCGACCCGGGGAGTGAAAAACTGTTTTTT
CASSDPGSEKLFF
>TRBJ1-1|TRBD1|TRBV10-3|-
TGTGCCATCAGTGCCCGACAGGGTTCGGACACTGAAGCTTTCTTT
CAISARQGSDTEAFF
>TRBJ2-7|TRBD2|TRBV4-3|-
TGCGCCAGCAGCCGCCGACTAGCGAACCGTCCCGAGCAGTACTTC
CASSRRLANRPEQYF
>TRBJ2-1|TRBD2|TRBV5-1|-
TGCGCCAGCAGCTTCGGACTAGCGGGAGGGCGCTCCTACAATGAGCAGTTCTTC
CASSFGLAGGRSYNEQFF
>TRBJ1-2|TRBD1|TRBV7-9|-
TGTGCCAGCAGCTTGGGGGACAGACTCTATGCCTACACCTTC
CASSLGDRLYAYTF
>TRBJ1-5|TRBD1|TRBV7-2|-
TGTGCCAGCAGCCCCTTGGTGGGGACAGGGGGGTTTCCTCAGCCCCAGCATTTT
CASSPLVGTGGFPQPQHF
>TRBJ1-6|-|TRBV27|once
TGTGCCAGCAGTTTAATATTTGGGCAGGGCACTTCACCCCTCCACTTT
CASSLIFGQGTSPLHF
>TRBJ1-2|-|TRBV12-3/TRBV12-4|-
TGTGCCAGCAGTTATGAACAGCTTGGCTACACCTTC
CASSYEQLGYTF
>TRBJ1-6|TRBD1|TRBV5-1|-
TGCGCCAGCAGCTTGGACGGGACAGAGCCTTTCTCACCCCTCCACTTT
CASSLDGTEPFSPLHF
>TRBJ2-7|TRBD1|TRBV9|-
TGTGCCAGCAGCTCACAGGGGGCGGCCGTCCGCGAGCAGTACTTC
CASSSQGAAVREQYF
>TRBJ1-1|-|TRBV6-5|-
TGTGCCAGCAGTACCCGAGATCACAACACTGAAGCTTTCTTT
CASSTRDHNTEAFF
>TRBJ2-5|-|TRBV5-1|-
TGCGCCAGCAGCCCCGGAGAACTTATGCTAACAGAGACCCAGTACTTC
CASSPGELMLTETQYF
>TRBJ1-6|TRBD1|TRBV6-6|-
TGTGCCAGCAGTTTGACAGGGGGAATAGTACCCCTCCACTTT
CASSLTGGIVPLHF
>TRBJ2-3|TRBD2|TRBV5-1|-
TGCGCCAGCAGCCAACTTACTAGCGCAGATACGCAGTATTTT
CASSQLTSADTQYF
>TRBJ1-4|-|TRBV5-6|-
TGTGCCAGCAGCTTTTATGGACTAAATGAAAAACTGTTTTTT
CASSFYGLNEKLFF
>TRBJ1-1|-|TRBV28|-
TGTGCCAGCAGCCCGGGACAACTACGCCCTGAAGCTTTCTTT
CASSPGQLRPEAFF